Below are 6 T cell receptor beta chains sequenced from a single sample in a study of neoadjuvant nivolumab and ipilimumab in lung cancer. Data came from immunoSEQ multiplex PCR; TCRdb stores just in-frame clones and leaves some out. The sample includes 25,000 to 30,000 clones, 75% to 80% seen only once; the top ten take roughly 18%. The material was tumor tissue, obtained after neoadjuvant nivolumab, alone or with ipilimumab, at or shortly before surgery. These TCRs come from an adult with non-small cell lung cancer.

This sequence joins TRBV10-3 and TRBJ1-2, with D unresolved. The CDR3 spans 12 residues. Germline CDR1 reads ENHRY; CDR2 reads SYGVKD. Trimming removed 3 bases at V and 8 bases at J, with 10 bases between. CDR3 nucleotides: TGTGCCATCAGTGACCGCGGGGAAGGCTACACCTTC. Translated: CAISDRGEGYTF.

The rearrangement links TRBV6-1 to TRBJ1-2; 7 bases fit TRBD1. This CDR3 is 15 amino acids long. The trim removed 4 bases at V and 7 bases at J, leaving 12 bases unmatched. Germline values: CDR1 MNHNS, CDR2 SASEGT. CDR3 nucleotide sequence: TGTGCCAGCAGTGGACAGGGTGTTGTCGGGGGTGGCTACACCTTC. It codes for CASSGQGVVGGGYTF.

This rearrangement joins TRBV19 to TRBJ1-5; perhaps TRBD1 as D (5 bases). CDR3 length: 13 residues. Germline values: CDR1 LNHDA, CDR2 SQIVND (reference sequence). V dropped 5 bases and J dropped 7 bases, with 12 bases sitting between them. The CDR3 reads CASSSRVGQPQHF. As DNA, the CDR3 is TGTGCCAGTAGTTCCAGGGTGGGCCAGCCCCAGCATTTT.

The chain combines TRBV5-6 with TRBJ2-3; D is uncertain. V dropped 4 bases and J dropped 6 bases, with 15 bases sitting between them. Germline V gene sequence: CDR1 SGHDT, CDR2 YYEEEE. The CDR3 extends over 14 amino acids. DNA for the CDR3: TGTGCCAGCAGCGCGTTGGACGGAGCCGATACGCAGTATTTT. As protein: CASSALDGADTQYF.

This chain connects TRBV5-6 to TRBJ1-2; possibly TRBD1 for D (6 bases). The ends were cut back, 0 bases at V and 8 bases at J, with 17 bases in the middle. Germline CDR1 is SGHDT and CDR2 is YYEEEE. The CDR3 covers 15 residues. The CDR3 reads CASSLGFGGARGYTF. CDR3 DNA: TGTGCCAGCAGCTTGGGCTTTGGGGGCGCAAGGGGCTACACCTTC.

V and J are TRBV7-2 and TRBJ2-7; no clear D. Germline loops: CDR1 SGHTA, CDR2 FQGNSA. The CDR3 covers 12 residues. The V gene lost 2 bases and the J gene lost 6 bases, with 8 bases spanning the gap. The CDR3 reads CASSLRAGEQYF. The DNA for the CDR3 is TGTGCCAGCAGCTTACGGGCTGGCGAGCAGTACTTC.